The 11 T cell receptor beta chains below were found in one sample sequenced in a study of monozygotic twins with inflammatory bowel disease. TCRdb re-called the 5' RACE reads; one entry per CDR3 protein, DNA not given. This table lists 330,000 or so distinct CDR3 sequences. The sequencing sample was made of blood. The receptors come from a human donor with ulcerative colitis or Crohn's disease, or a healthy co-twin of an affected twin (not recorded which).

The chain uses TRBV7-9 and TRBJ2-1. The CDR3 sequence is 16 residues long. Germline V CDR1 and CDR2: SEHNR, FQNEAQ (reference sequence). CDR3 residues: CASSLVGASSYNEQFF.

The chain has TRBV7-9 and TRBJ2-2; the D gene TCRdb calls, TRBD1, cannot be checked with no DNA. In germline, CDR1 is SEHNR, CDR2 FQNEAQ (reference sequence). This CDR3 is built from 13 residues. The CDR3 sequence is CASRSTGTGELFF.

V and J are TRBV20-1 and TRBJ1-1; TCRdb's D gene call, TRBD1, goes unchecked for lack of DNA. In germline, CDR1 is DFQATT, CDR2 SNEGSKA (reference sequence). This CDR3 contains 15 residues. The CDR3 loop is CSASPIGGDHTEAFF.

The V and J genes are TRBV12-3 or TRBV12-4 and TRBJ2-1; without DNA, the TCRdb call of TRBD2 cannot be checked. This CDR3 is built from 15 residues. The CDR3 loop reads CASSLAGRAVNEQFF.

V is TRBV5-1 and J is TRBJ2-5; TCRdb indicates TRBD1, and absent DNA this call remains unverified. The CDR3 contains 15 residues. CDR1 and CDR2 (germline): SGHRS, YFSETQ. This chain's CDR3 is CASSGWDTSQETQYF. Drawing the rest from reference TRBV5-1 and TRBJ2-5, the complete variable domain is KAGVTQTPRYLIKTRGQQVTLSCSPISGHRSVSWYQQTPGQGLQFLFEYFSETQRNKGNFPGRFSGRQFSNSRSEMNVSTLELGDSALYLCASSGWDTSQETQYFGPGTRLLVL.

The chain is built from TRBV5-1 and TRBJ1-2; TCRdb returns TRBD1, unconfirmable since there is no DNA. This CDR3 is built from 15 residues. Germline-derived CDR1 and CDR2 are SGHRS and YFSETQ. The CDR3 here is CASSPTTGGNYGYTF.

The chain links TRBV29-1 to TRBJ2-1; TCRdb outputs TRBD2, but without DNA this stays unchecked. CDR3 length equals 13 residues. The V gene's germline CDR1 is SQVTM and CDR2 ANQGSEA. CDR3 protein: CSATGTRYNEQFF.

This CDR3 is CASSYSRTEQETQYF. The V call is TRBV6-2 or TRBV6-3, the J call TRBJ2-5. Germline CDR1 is MNHEY and CDR2 is SVGEGT. The CDR3 consists of 15 residues.

The V call is TRBV25-1, the J call TRBJ2-2; TCRdb's D call, TRBD2, is unchecked because there is no DNA. CDR3 size: 16 residues. Germline values: CDR1 MGHDK, CDR2 SYGVNS. CDR3 in amino acids: CASSRQGRGNTGELFF.

The V and J genes are TRBV9 and TRBJ1-4; without DNA, the TCRdb call of TRBD1 cannot be checked. Per germline, CDR1 SGDLS and CDR2 YYNGEE. There are 13 residues in the CDR3. CDR3 in amino acids: CASSTGLSEKLFF.

This chain joins TRBV20-1 and TRBJ2-3; there is no DNA to check the TCRdb D call of TRBD1. The CDR3 runs 14 residues. Per germline, CDR1 DFQATT and CDR2 SNEGSKA (reference sequence). The CDR3 sequence is CSASQGAMADTQYF.